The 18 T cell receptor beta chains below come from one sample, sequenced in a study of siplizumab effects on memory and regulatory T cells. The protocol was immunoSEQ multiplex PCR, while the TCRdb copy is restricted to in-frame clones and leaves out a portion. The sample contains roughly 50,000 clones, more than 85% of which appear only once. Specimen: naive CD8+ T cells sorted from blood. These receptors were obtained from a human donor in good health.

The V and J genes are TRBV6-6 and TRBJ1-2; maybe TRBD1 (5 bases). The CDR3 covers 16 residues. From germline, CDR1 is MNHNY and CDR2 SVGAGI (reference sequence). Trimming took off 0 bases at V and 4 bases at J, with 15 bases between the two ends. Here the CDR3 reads CASSYSRTSGFYGYTF. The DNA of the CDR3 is TGTGCCAGCAGTTACTCGCGGACATCGGGGTTCTATGGCTACACCTTC.

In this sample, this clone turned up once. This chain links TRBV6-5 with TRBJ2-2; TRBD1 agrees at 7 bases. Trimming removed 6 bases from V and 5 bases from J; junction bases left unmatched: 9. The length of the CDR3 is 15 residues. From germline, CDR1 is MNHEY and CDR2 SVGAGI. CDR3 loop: CASSQYRGKTGELFF. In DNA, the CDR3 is TGTGCCAGCAGCCAATACAGGGGAAAAACCGGGGAGCTGTTTTTT.

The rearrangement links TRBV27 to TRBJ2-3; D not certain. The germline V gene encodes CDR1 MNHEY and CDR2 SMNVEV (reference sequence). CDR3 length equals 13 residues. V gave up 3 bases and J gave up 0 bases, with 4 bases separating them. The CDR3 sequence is CASSLPSTDTQYF. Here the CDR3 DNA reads TGTGCCAGCAGTTTGCCCAGCACAGATACGCAGTATTTT.

The CDR3 sequence: CASSPRGQSDAYEQYF. The CDR3 DNA follows: TGTGCCAGCAGCCCGAGAGGACAGAGTGATGCCTACGAGCAGTACTTC. V usage is TRBV11-3 and J usage is TRBJ2-7, with D possibly matching TRBD1 (6 bases). This CDR3 is built from 16 residues. Looked up from germline, CDR1 is SGHNT and CDR2 is YENEEA. Trimming stripped 5 bases from V and 2 bases from J, with 19 bases between.

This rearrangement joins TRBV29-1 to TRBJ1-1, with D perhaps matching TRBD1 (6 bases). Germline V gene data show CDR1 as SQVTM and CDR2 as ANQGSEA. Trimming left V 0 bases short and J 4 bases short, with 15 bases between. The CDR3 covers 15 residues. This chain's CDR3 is CSVEERRQVFTEAFF. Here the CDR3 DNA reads TGCAGCGTTGAAGAAAGACGACAGGTATTCACTGAAGCTTTCTTT.

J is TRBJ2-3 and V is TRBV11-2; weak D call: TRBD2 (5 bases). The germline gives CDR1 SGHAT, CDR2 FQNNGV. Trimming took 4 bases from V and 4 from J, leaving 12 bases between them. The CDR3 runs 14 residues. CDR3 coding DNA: TGTGCCAGCAGCTCTAGCTTTTCGCCAGATACGCAGTATTTT. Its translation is CASSSSFSPDTQYF.

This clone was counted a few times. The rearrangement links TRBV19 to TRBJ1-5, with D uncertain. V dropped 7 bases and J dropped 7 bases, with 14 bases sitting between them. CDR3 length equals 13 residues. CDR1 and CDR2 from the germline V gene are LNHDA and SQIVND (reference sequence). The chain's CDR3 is CASKEGFGQPQHF. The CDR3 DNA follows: TGTGCCAGTAAGGAGGGCTTCGGGCAGCCCCAGCATTTT.

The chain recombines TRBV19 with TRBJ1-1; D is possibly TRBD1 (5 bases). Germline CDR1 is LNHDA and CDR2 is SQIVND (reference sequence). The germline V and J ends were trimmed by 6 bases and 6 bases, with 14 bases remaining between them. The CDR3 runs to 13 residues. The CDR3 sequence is CASSPGLGAEAFF. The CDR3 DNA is TGTGCCAGTAGCCCAGGGCTCGGGGCTGAAGCTTTCTTT.

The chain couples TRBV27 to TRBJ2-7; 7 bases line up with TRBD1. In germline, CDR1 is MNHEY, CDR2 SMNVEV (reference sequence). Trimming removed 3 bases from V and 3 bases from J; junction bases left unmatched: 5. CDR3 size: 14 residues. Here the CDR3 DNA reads TGTGCCAGCAGTTTCCGACAGGGAGTCTACGAGCAGTACTTC. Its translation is CASSFRQGVYEQYF.

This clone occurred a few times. The CDR3 DNA reads as TGTGCCAGCAGTGAAGTGTTTTCGGACAGGGTGGGTCAGCCCCAGCATTTT. This sequence encodes CASSEVFSDRVGQPQHF. The V and J genes are TRBV6-1 and TRBJ1-5; 8 bases agree with TRBD1. Trimming removed 1 base from V and 6 bases from J; junction bases left unmatched: 11. Per germline, CDR1 MNHNS and CDR2 SASEGT. CDR3 length equals 17 residues.

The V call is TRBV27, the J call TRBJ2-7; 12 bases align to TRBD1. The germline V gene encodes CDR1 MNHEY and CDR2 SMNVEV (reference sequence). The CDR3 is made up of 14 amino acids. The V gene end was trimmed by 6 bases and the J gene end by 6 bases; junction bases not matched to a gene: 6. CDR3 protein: CASRPGTGGFEQYF. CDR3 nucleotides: TGTGCCAGCAGGCCCGGGACAGGGGGCTTCGAGCAGTACTTC.

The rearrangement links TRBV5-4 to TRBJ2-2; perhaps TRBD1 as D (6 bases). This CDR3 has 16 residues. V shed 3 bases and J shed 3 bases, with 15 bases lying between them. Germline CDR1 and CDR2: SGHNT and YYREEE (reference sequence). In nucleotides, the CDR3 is TGTGCCAGCAGCTCCTCCGGGACACCCGACACCGGGGAGCTGTTTTTT. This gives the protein CASSSSGTPDTGELFF.

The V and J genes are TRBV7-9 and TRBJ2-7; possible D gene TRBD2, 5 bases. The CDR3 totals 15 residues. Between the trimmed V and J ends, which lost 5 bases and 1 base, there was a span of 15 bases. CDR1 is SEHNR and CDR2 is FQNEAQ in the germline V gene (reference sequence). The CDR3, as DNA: TGTGCCAGCAGCCAACTAGGGTCCCCATCCTACGAGCAGTACTTC. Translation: CASSQLGSPSYEQYF.

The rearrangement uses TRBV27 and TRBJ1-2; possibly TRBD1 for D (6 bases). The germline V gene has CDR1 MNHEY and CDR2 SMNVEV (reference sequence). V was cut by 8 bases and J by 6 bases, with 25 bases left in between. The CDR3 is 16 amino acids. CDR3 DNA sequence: TGTGCCAGCCAGTCCTTGGTGGGGGCGCCTCTAGATGGCTACACCTTC. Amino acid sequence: CASQSLVGAPLDGYTF.

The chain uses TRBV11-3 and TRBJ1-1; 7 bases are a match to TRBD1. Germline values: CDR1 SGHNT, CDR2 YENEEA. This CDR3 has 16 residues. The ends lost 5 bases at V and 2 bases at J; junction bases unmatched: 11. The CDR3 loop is CASSATGHNPNTEAFF. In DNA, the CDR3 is TGTGCCAGCAGCGCGACAGGGCACAATCCAAACACTGAAGCTTTCTTT. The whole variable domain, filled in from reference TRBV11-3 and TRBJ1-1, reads EAGVVQSPRYKIIEKKQPVAFWCNPISGHNTLYWYLQNLGQGPELLIRYENEEAVDDSQLPKDRFSAERLKGVDSTLKIQPAELGDSAVYLCASSATGHNPNTEAFFGQGTRLTVV.

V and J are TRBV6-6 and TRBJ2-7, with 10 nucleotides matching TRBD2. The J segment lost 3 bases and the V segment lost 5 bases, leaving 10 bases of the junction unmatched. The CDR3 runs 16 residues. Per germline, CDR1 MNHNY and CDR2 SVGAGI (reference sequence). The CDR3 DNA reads TGTGCCAGCAGTCGCACACCACTAGCGGGACACTACGAGCAGTACTTC. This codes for CASSRTPLAGHYEQYF.

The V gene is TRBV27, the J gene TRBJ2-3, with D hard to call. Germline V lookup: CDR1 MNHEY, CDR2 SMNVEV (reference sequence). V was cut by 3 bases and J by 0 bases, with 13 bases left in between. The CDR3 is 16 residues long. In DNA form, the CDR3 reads TGTGCCAGCAGTTTGTCAATATCCCCTAGCACAGATACGCAGTATTTT. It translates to CASSLSISPSTDTQYF.

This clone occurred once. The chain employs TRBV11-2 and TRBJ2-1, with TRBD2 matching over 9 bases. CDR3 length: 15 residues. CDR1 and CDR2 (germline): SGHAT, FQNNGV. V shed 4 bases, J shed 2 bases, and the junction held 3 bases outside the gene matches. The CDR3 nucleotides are TGTGCCAGCAGCTACCTAGCGGGGCCCTACAATGAGCAGTTCTTC. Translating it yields CASSYLAGPYNEQFF.